This T cell receptor (beta chain) was observed in a study of cytomegalovirus exposure and HLA in healthy donors. The PCR ran on 60 Vbeta and 13 Jbeta primers. The protocol was immunoSEQ multiplex PCR, while the TCRdb copy is restricted to in-frame clones and leaves out a portion. The sample has a few hundred thousand clones, over 70% seen once. Concerning this clone itself: The antigen is unknown.

Germline CDR1 reads ENHRY; CDR2 reads SYGVKD. Between the trimmed V and J ends, which lost 6 bases and 1 base, there was a span of 10 bases. The length of the CDR3 is 14 residues. Whole-study results and caveats: In an earlier analysis, about 87% or about 30%: the productive usage of most TCR beta V segments.

The receptor's source is a girl aged 2-10 years in good health and CMV-seronegative. Sequenced input: PBMCs. V is TRBV10-3 and J is TRBJ1-5; D remains unclear. The CDR3 loop reads CAISQVRSNQPQHF. CDR3 bases: TGTGCCATCAGCCAGGTCCGGAGCAATCAGCCCCAGCATTTT.